Listed below are T cell receptor beta chains from one sample, sequenced in a study of cytomegalovirus exposure and HLA in healthy donors. Assay: immunoSEQ multiplex PCR; the TCRdb copy retains only in-frame clones and omits some. The sample lists tens of thousands of clones, 10% seen once, with approximately 23% in the top ten. Sequencing used PBMCs. The receptors shown here come from a man aged 55 to 69 in good health and CMV-seropositive. The CDR3 runs from the conserved cysteine through the conserved F or W. A D gene is named only where the DNA matches it firmly. Expanded clones get a size class; other rows say once, few or many, or leave the size out.

cdr3_nt,cdr3_aa,d_call,clone_size,v_call,j_call
TGTGCCAGCAGTCTCGACAGGGGGCGTATGGACACCATATATTTT,CASSLDRGRMDTIYF,TRBD1,few,TRBV2,TRBJ1-3
TGTGCCAGCAGCTTATCTCAGCAAGAGACCCAGTACTTC,CASSLSQQETQYF,-,-,TRBV11-2,TRBJ2-5
TGTGCCAGTACCTCACCCGGCGGGACCCAGTACTTC,CASTSPGGTQYF,-,few,TRBV19,TRBJ2-5
TGCGCCAGCAGCTTGGGTGGGACAGCCGACACCGGGGAGCTGTTTTTT,CASSLGGTADTGELFF,TRBD1,-,TRBV5-1,TRBJ2-2
TGTGCCAGTAGTATTGGCAGGGGGGTCTATAATTCACCCCTCCACTTT,CASSIGRGVYNSPLHF,TRBD1,-,TRBV19,TRBJ1-6
TGTGCCAGCGGCCGGACAGGGAGTGGGCAGTTCTTC,CASGRTGSGQFF,TRBD1,-,TRBV25-1,TRBJ2-1
TGCGCCAGCAGCTTGGTCGGGGATCAGCCCCAGCATTTT,CASSLVGDQPQHF,-,-,TRBV5-1,TRBJ1-5
TGTGCCAGCAGCCTCAGACAAGTGAACACTGAAGCTTTCTTT,CASSLRQVNTEAFF,-,few,TRBV7-2,TRBJ1-1
TGTGCCAGCAGCTTGGTCCCCCGGGACAGAGTAAATCAGCCCCAGAATTTT,CASSLVPRDRVNQPQNF,TRBD1,few,TRBV5-6,TRBJ1-5
TGTGCCAGCACCTTCGGACTAGCGGATACGCAGTATTTT,CASTFGLADTQYF,TRBD2,few,TRBV2,TRBJ2-3
TGTGCCAGCAGCTTAATGGCAGGTTACGAGCAGTACTTC,CASSLMAGYEQYF,-,few,TRBV7-2,TRBJ2-7
TGTGCCAGCAGCCGAAGACTAGCGGGGGGAGGTGGTGAGACCCAGTACTTC,CASSRRLAGGGGETQYF,TRBD2,-,TRBV11-2,TRBJ2-5
TGTGCCAGCAGTGAAGCGTGGGGCGCGGGACAGCCCCAGCATTTT,CASSEAWGAGQPQHF,-,-,TRBV6-1,TRBJ1-5
TGTGCCACCAGCAGAGATAGGAGGGAGGCTCAGCCCCAGCATTTT,CATSRDRREAQPQHF,-,few,TRBV15,TRBJ1-5
TGCGCCAGCAGCCCGACTGACCTTTCCTACAATGAGCAGTTCTTC,CASSPTDLSYNEQFF,-,-,TRBV4-1,TRBJ2-1